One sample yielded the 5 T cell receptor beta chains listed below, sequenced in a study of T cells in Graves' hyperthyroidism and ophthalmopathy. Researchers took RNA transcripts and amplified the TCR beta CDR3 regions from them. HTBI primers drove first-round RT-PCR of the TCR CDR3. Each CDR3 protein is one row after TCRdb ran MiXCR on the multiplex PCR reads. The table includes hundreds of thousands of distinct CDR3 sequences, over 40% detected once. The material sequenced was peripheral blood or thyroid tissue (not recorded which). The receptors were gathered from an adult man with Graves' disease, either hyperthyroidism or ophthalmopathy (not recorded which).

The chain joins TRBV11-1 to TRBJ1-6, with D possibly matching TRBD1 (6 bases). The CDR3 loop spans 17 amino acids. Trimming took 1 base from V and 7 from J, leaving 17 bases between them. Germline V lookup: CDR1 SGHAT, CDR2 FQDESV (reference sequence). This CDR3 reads CASSLVAGVSLNSPLHF. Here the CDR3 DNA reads TGTGCCAGCAGCTTAGTAGCAGGGGTTTCCTTAAATTCACCCCTCCACTTT.

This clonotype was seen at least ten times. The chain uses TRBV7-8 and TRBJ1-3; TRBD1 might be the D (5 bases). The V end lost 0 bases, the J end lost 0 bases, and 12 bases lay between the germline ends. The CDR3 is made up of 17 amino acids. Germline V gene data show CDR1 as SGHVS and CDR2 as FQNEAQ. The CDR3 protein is CASSLAQGGFSGNTIYF. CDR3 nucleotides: TGTGCCAGCAGCTTAGCGCAGGGCGGGTTCTCTGGAAACACCATATATTTT.

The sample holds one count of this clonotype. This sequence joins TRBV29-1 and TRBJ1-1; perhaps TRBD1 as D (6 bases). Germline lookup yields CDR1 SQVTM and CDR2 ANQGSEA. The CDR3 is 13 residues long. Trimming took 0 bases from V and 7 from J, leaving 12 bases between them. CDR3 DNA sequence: TGCAGCGTTGAAGATCGGCAGGGGCTTGAAGCTTTCTTT. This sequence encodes CSVEDRQGLEAFF.

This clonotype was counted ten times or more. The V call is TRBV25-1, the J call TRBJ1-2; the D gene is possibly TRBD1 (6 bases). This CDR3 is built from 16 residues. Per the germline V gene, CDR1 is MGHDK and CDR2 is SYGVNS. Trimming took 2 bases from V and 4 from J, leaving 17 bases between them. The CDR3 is CASSERAGAMGYGYTF. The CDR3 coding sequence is TGTGCCAGCAGTGAACGGGCAGGGGCCATGGGCTATGGCTACACCTTC.

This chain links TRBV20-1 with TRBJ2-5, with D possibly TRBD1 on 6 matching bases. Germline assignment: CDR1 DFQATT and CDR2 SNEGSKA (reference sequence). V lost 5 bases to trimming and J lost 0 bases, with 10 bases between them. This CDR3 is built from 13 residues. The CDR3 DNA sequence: TGCAGTGCTCTAACAGGGTACCAAGAGACCCAGTACTTC. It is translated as CSALTGYQETQYF.